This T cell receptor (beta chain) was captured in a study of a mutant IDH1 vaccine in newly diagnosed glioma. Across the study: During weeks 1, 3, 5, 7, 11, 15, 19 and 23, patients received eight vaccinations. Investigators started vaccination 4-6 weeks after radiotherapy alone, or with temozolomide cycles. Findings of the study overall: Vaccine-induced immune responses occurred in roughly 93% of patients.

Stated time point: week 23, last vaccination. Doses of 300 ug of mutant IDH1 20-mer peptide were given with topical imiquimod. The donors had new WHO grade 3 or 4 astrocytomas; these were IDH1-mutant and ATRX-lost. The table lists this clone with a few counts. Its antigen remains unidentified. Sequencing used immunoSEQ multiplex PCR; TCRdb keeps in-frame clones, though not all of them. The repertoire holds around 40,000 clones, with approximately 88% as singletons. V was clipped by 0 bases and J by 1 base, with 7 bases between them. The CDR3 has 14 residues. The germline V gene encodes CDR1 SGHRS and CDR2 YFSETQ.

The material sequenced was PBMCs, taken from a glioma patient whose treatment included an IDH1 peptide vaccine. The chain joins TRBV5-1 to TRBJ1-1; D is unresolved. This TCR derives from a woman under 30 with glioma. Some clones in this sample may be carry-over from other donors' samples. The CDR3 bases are TGCGCCAGCAGCTTGGCCGGTCAGAACACTGAAGCTTTCTTT. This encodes CASSLAGQNTEAFF.